This TCR beta chain was captured in a study of shared clonotypes between healthy human individuals (dated by TCRdb to the early 2020s). For context, the study as a whole: The cohort comprised a couple of women and a few men aged 18 to 49 years. For each donor, CD4 naive and CD4 memory were each given three plates, CD8 naive was given two plates, and CD8 memory was given one plate. To estimate repertoire size and how much clonotypes are shared between individuals, the study performed deep sequencing of blood TCR repertoires from a handful of healthy adults. To increase sequencing depth and limit assay-specific biases, different laboratories used diverse techniques to prepare libraries and sequence TCR repertoires. Between about 0.9 and 8.9 billion PBMCs per donor were obtained by leukapheresis.

Here is what the overall study found, with its caveats: Larger estimated clonotype richness was generally found for naive subsets than for memory subsets. Approximately 5% of naive CD4, 3.5% of naive CD8, 2% to 2.5% of memory CD4, and about 0.4% of memory CD8 clonotypes were shared across a handful of donors. Compared with non-shared clonotypes, clonotypes shared by all four sorted-subset donors had higher generation probabilities. Based on pairwise subsampling, the degree of clonotype sharing among donors was expected to be affected by sequencing depth. Sampling was restricted to blood, and TCR repertoires in tissue are likely to differ from TCR repertoires in blood. Even with the large sequencing depth, rarefaction of the sorted-subset datasets indicated that sequencing was incomplete. The small number of donors limited the genetic and exposure-history diversity represented.

TCR CDR3 regions were amplified from genomic DNA by multiplex PCR using the deep immunoSEQ assay. Extracted genomic DNA from each cell subset was spread evenly across all wells of several immunoSEQ 96-well plates, with each plate serving as a replicate. For sorted subsets, each replicate PCR was loaded with 200 ng genomic DNA, equivalent to 25,000 to 35,000 T cell genomes. The purified libraries were quantified using a Qubit 3.0 fluorometer, sized with a Bioanalyzer 2100, and then quantified again using the KAPA Library Quantification kit. Each immunoSEQ 96-well plate was sequenced on its own single-read 150-cycle Illumina NextSeq 550 flow cell. The source study handled its data this way. The immunoSEQ output contained only junctional sequences without quality scores, so filtering could not match that applied to full-length reads. To assign V/J genes and CDR3, sequences were annotated using PyIR, a Python wrapper for IgBLAST v1.9, with IMGT germline references. Reads with weak V/J assignments (E-value above 1e-6), missing CDR3, stop codons, out-of-frame junctions, or ambiguous translated residues were removed. V3J clonotypes were defined by identical inferred V gene, J gene, and CDR3 amino acid sequence. Percentage overlap between repertoires was calculated by dividing the number of shared unique clonotypes by the size of the smaller repertoire. Three approaches were used to assess repertoire richness: RTK rarefaction, the Chao1 estimator, and Recon v2.1 estimates of unobserved clonotypes. OLGA was used to compute generation probabilities for all TCRbeta clonotypes that the gDNA method yielded from a few donors. The clones in this table, taken by TCRdb from immuneACCESS, are in-frame only. Not every clone is retained; where verified, under half of the shortfall comes from an unresolved V gene, and the cause of the rest is unknown. V, J and clone size reflect that table, while D and trimming were determined from the DNA. This sample lists 600,000 or so clones; roughly 98% were detected once. The top ten clones comprise approximately 0.33% of the sample.

As for this clone: This receptor's antigen is unknown. No base qualities exist here, and no much larger clone lies one base off it. Other DNA sequences from this sample encode an identical CDR3 as well.

The trim is 3 bases for V and 5 bases for J, with a gap of 11 bases between the germline ends. CDR1 and CDR2, per the germline V gene, are SGDLS and YYNGEE. Counted from cysteine to phenylalanine, this CDR3 has 13 amino acids. CDR3 DNA is the only sequence kept; it has 39 bases, read in frame from the first base. CD8 naive samples consisted of CD45RO-negative cells that were positively selected for CCR7, yielding a CD45RA+CCR7+ population without TemRA cells. Donors were healthy HIV-negative adults with no recently reported acute infections or vaccinations. All donors were Caucasian adults living in Nashville, Tennessee, USA. Blood was obtained by leukapheresis, after which PBMCs were separated by Ficoll-Histopaque density gradient centrifugation and cryopreserved in liquid nitrogen vapor phase. Analytical flow cytometry was used to check the purity and quantity of every magnetically sorted T cell population. From each sorted fraction, genomic DNA was isolated and quantified by UV absorbance on a Nanodrop 2000c.

Sequencing was carried out using naive CD8+ T cells sorted from blood. The sample's cell subset or site label, in plain terms: CD45RA+CCR7+. The receptor was isolated from a man aged 25 to 45 in good health. The V gene is TRBV9 and the J gene is TRBJ1-2; the D gene is unclear. The sequenced DNA: TGTGCCAGCAGCGGGTCTCGGGTATATGGCTACACCTTC. Translation gives CASSGSRVYGYTF.